This TCR beta chain emerged from a study of post-analysis software for immune sequencing data. Notes on the study in general: In patients, five TRBV segments were more frequent than in controls, with TRBV5-6, TRBV5-1 and TRBV20-1 among them. F measure showed strong co-clustering of same-batch samples.

TCR beta cDNA libraries included unique molecular identifiers. Each CDR3 protein is one row after TCRdb ran MiXCR on the PCR reads. The table records approximately 570,000 distinct CDR3 sequences, around 40% of them present only once. This CDR3 region has 14 residues. Germline V CDR1 and CDR2: SGHRS, YFSETQ. Points on this clonotype: What it recognizes is unknown. A read error may account for a junction end that differs from germline.

The TCR was taken from a girl aged 5 to 17 with multiple sclerosis. V and J are TRBV5-1 and TRBJ2-7; D gene ambiguous. Material: blood. The CDR3 coding sequence is TGCGCCAGCAGTTTGGGTATTGGAACCTACGAGCAGTACTTC. As protein: CASSLGIGTYEQYF.